This T cell receptor (beta chain) appears in the sequencing data of a study of blood T cells in healthy people across ages. Alongside a J-beta primer mix, a sample-barcoded 5' primer served in a second PCR lasting 7 to 11 cycles. TCRdb redid the calling of the 5' RACE reads with MiXCR, one entry per CDR3 protein. Of 750,000 to 850,000 distinct CDR3 sequences detected, around a quarter appear once; the ten largest clones hold more than 3%. Only a few counts were recorded for this clonotype. This CDR3 is 17 amino acids long. V was clipped by 3 bases and J by 3 bases, with 21 bases between them. The germline V gene encodes CDR1 MDHEN and CDR2 SYDVKM. A further study also used this sample, focusing on T cells of mothers and their children.

The V gene is TRBV28, the J gene TRBJ2-7; tentative D call: TRBD2 (7 bases). Sequencing was carried out using blood. The sequence came from a boy aged 5-17 years in good health. DNA for the CDR3: TGTGCCAGCAGTTTCTTCTTAGGGGGGGACGGACTCTACGAGCAGTACTTC. Translating it yields CASSFFLGGDGLYEQYF.